Each of the 6 T cell receptor beta chains below was sequenced from the same sample in a study of OX40 agonist ivuxolimab in advanced cancers. Using immunoSEQ multiplex PCR, the repertoire was profiled, and TCRdb retains in-frame clones only, with some absent. The table has about 88,000 clones, approximately 89% seen once. The sequenced sample was CD4+ or CD8+ T cells sorted from blood, obtained in a trial of the OX40 agonist ivuxolimab. All receptors derive from an adult with an advanced solid tumor such as melanoma, head and neck, liver or kidney cancer.

The chain is built from TRBV5-1 and TRBJ1-5, with D possibly matching TRBD1 (6 bases). This CDR3 region has 14 residues. Germline V gives CDR1 SGHRS, CDR2 YFSETQ. V was pared by 4 bases and J by 3 bases, with 11 bases between. CDR3 nucleotide sequence: TGCGCCAGCAGCCAGGACAGAGACAATCAGCCCCAGCATTTT. This codes for CASSQDRDNQPQHF.

This clone was seen once. This chain connects TRBV2 to TRBJ1-3; tentative D call: TRBD1 (6 bases). CDR3 size: 13 residues. CDR1 is SNHLY and CDR2 is FYNNEI in the germline V gene. V lost 8 bases, J lost 7 bases, and 15 bases lay in between. CDR3 sequence reads: CASRGAGANTIYF. The CDR3 nucleotides read TGTGCCAGCCGGGGGGCAGGGGCCAACACCATATATTTT.

As concerns this clone: Other DNA sequences from this sample encode an identical CDR3 as well. This chain connects TRBV5-1 to TRBJ2-4; D gene uncertain. The CDR3 runs 17 residues. V was pared by 1 base and J by 0 bases, with 14 bases between. Germline values: CDR1 SGHRS, CDR2 YFSETQ. The CDR3 loop is CASSLFSVTLAKNIQYF. DNA of the CDR3: TGCGCCAGCAGCTTGTTTTCAGTAACCCTAGCCAAAAACATTCAGTACTTC.

This chain connects TRBV5-1 to TRBJ2-2; D uncertain. Per the germline V gene, CDR1 is SGHRS and CDR2 is YFSETQ. The CDR3 has 14 amino acids. Between the trimmed V and J ends, which lost 0 bases and 4 bases, there was a span of 7 bases. CDR3 sequence reads: CASSLVGVTGELFF. Here the CDR3 DNA reads TGCGCCAGCAGCTTGGTTGGGGTCACCGGGGAGCTGTTTTTT. The full variable domain, in which reference TRBV5-1 and TRBJ2-2 provide the parts outside the CDR3, is KAGVTQTPRYLIKTRGQQVTLSCSPISGHRSVSWYQQTPGQGLQFLFEYFSETQRNKGNFPGRFSGRQFSNSRSEMNVSTLELGDSALYLCASSLVGVTGELFFGEGSRLTVL.

J is TRBJ2-3 and V is TRBV7-6; 8 bases agree with TRBD2. Germline assignment: CDR1 SGHVS and CDR2 FNYEAQ. J was trimmed by 5 bases and V by 4 bases; bases with no gene match: 2. This CDR3 spans 13 amino acids. CDR3 loop: CASSSGLEDTQYF. CDR3 nucleotide sequence: TGTGCCAGCAGCTCGGGACTAGAAGATACGCAGTATTTT. Using reference TRBV7-6 and TRBJ2-3 for the parts outside the CDR3, the full variable domain is GAGVSQSPRYKVTKRGQDVALRCDPISGHVSLYWYRQALGQGPEFLTYFNYEAQQDKSGLPNDRFSAERPEGSISTLTIQRTEQRDSAMYRCASSSGLEDTQYFGPGTRLTVL.

The rearrangement uses TRBV7-9 and TRBJ2-1; 8 bases are a match to TRBD1. The J segment lost 1 base and the V segment lost 4 bases, leaving 6 bases of the junction unmatched. Germline CDR1 and CDR2: SEHNR and FQNEAQ (reference sequence). The CDR3 totals 16 residues. CDR3 protein: CASSYYRGLSYNEQFF. The CDR3 DNA sequence: TGTGCCAGCAGCTATTACAGGGGGTTGTCCTACAATGAGCAGTTCTTC.